This T cell receptor (beta chain) originates from a study of blood T cell repertoires in COVID-19. In the original processing: It was from reference gene primer amplification that nucleated cell counts were estimated. The method was immunoSEQ multiplex PCR; TCRdb's version includes in-frame clones alone and lacks a portion of them. The D gene and trimming were derived from the DNA, and the V and J assignments and clone size from that table. The table includes fewer than 350,000 clones, 80% to 90% detected once. Grouping used clinical history reported by participants in a survey and questionnaire. Cohort 3 donors counted as recovered after two negative PCRs, clearance, or resolved symptoms. Germline CDR1 and CDR2: MRHNA and SNTAGT. This CDR3 is 15 amino acids long. V lost 4 bases to trimming and J lost 4 bases; unmatched junction nucleotides: 4.

Sequenced material: PBMCs or T cells enriched from blood (not recorded which). The V call is TRBV6-4, the J call TRBJ2-1, with 10 bases matching TRBD2. The receptor comes from a man younger than 45 who had recovered from COVID-19. Here the CDR3 reads CASSGSSGGYNEQFF. CDR3 nucleotide sequence: TGTGCCAGCAGTGGATCTAGCGGGGGTTACAATGAGCAGTTCTTC.